A single sample is the source of the 31 T cell receptor beta chains below, sequenced in a study of technical replicates of blood from a few donors. Assay used: immunoSEQ multiplex PCR; TCRdb lists only in-frame clones, some missing. Of 67,000 or so clones listed, roughly 92% are singletons. Material: T cells isolated from PBMCs. The receptors derive from a human donor in good health.

The sample holds one count of this clone. CDR3 nucleotides: TGTGCCAGCAGCTTGGTGGGGGCGAACACTGAAGCTTTCTTT. Encoded protein: CASSLVGANTEAFF. This chain links TRBV5-6 with TRBJ1-1, with D possibly being TRBD1 (6 bases). The CDR3 runs 14 residues. Trimming took 0 bases from V and 1 from J, leaving 7 bases between them. Germline loops: CDR1 SGHDT, CDR2 YYEEEE.

V gene TRBV2 combines with J gene TRBJ1-2; a possible D gene is TRBD1 (5 bases). Between the trimmed V and J ends, which lost 1 base and 0 bases, there was a span of 6 bases. This CDR3 has 14 residues. CDR1 and CDR2 from the germline V gene are SNHLY and FYNNEI. CDR3 nucleotides: TGTGCCAGCAGTGAAGAGGGGACTAACTATGGCTACACCTTC. Translation gives CASSEEGTNYGYTF.

This clone has just one count. The V and J genes are TRBV10-3 and TRBJ1-2; 7 nucleotides match TRBD1. Per the germline V gene, CDR1 is ENHRY and CDR2 is SYGVKD. The CDR3 contains 14 residues. The V segment lost 4 bases and the J segment 3 bases; nucleotides outside the gene matches: 5. The CDR3 loop reads CAISGAGTDYGYTF. The CDR3 nucleotides are TGTGCCATCAGTGGGGCGGGGACAGACTATGGCTACACCTTC.

The CDR3 loop reads CASSLVTGGANTEAFF. In nucleotides, the CDR3 is TGTGCCAGCAGCTTAGTGACAGGGGGTGCGAACACTGAAGCTTTCTTT. This chain connects TRBV7-9 to TRBJ1-1; 9 bases map to TRBD1. V dropped 1 base and J dropped 1; count of bases not matched to a gene: 4. Per germline, CDR1 SEHNR and CDR2 FQNEAQ (reference sequence). This CDR3 spans 16 amino acids.

This clone was seen a single time. Written as DNA, the CDR3 is TGCGCCAGCAGGGATAGCGGACTAGAGACCCAGTACTTC. It yields the protein CASRDSGLETQYF. This chain links TRBV10-2 with TRBJ2-5; D is perhaps TRBD2 (6 bases). The V and J ends lost 6 bases and 4 bases respectively, with 12 bases between them. The CDR3 spans 13 residues. Germline V gives CDR1 WSHSY, CDR2 SAAADI.

The CDR3 nucleotides read TGTGCCAGCATTCCCCCCATTAGCGGGACCTCCTACGAGCAGTACTTC. Translating it yields CASIPPISGTSYEQYF. J is TRBJ2-7 and V is TRBV6-4; 8 nucleotides line up with TRBD2. The CDR3 is made up of 16 amino acids. Germline CDR1 and CDR2: MRHNA and SNTAGT. Trimming removed 7 bases from V and 0 bases from J; junction bases left unmatched: 11.

The chain is built from TRBV12-5 and TRBJ2-7; TRBD2 is a possible D gene (5 bases). CDR1 is LGHNT and CDR2 is FRNRAP in the germline V gene. Between the trimmed V and J ends, which lost 0 bases and 0 bases, there was a span of 12 bases. CDR3 size: 16 residues. CDR3 DNA: TGTGCTAGTGGTTTGGTACGGGGAAGCCTCTCCTACGAGCAGTACTTC. This sequence encodes CASGLVRGSLSYEQYF.

Here the CDR3 reads CASSQGGTDGYTF. The DNA of the CDR3 is TGTGCCAGCAGCCAAGGGGGCACTGATGGCTACACCTTC. This chain links TRBV11-2 with TRBJ1-2; 7 bases are a match to TRBD1. Germline loops: CDR1 SGHAT, CDR2 FQNNGV. With 5 bases clipped from V and 6 bases from J, the junction kept 6 bases outside the gene matches. This CDR3 comprises 13 residues.

The chain recombines TRBV14 with TRBJ2-5, with 15 bases lining up with TRBD2. There are 18 residues in the CDR3. Germline CDR1 reads SGHDN; CDR2 reads FVKESK. J lost 7 bases, V lost 0 bases, and 9 bases had no gene match. CDR3 loop: CASSQDGGLAGGAGTQYF. CDR3 bases: TGTGCCAGCAGCCAAGATGGGGGACTAGCGGGAGGAGCGGGGACCCAGTACTTC.

The CDR3 is CASSANRGDEKLFF. In nucleotides, the CDR3 is TGTGCCAGCAGCGCCAACAGGGGTGATGAAAAACTGTTTTTT. This chain joins TRBV9 and TRBJ1-4, with 7 bases identical to TRBD1. The V segment lost 3 bases and the J segment 6 bases; nucleotides outside the gene matches: 5. This CDR3 is 14 amino acids long. Looked up from germline, CDR1 is SGDLS and CDR2 is YYNGEE.

J is TRBJ2-3 and V is TRBV5-1; 9 bases are a match to TRBD1. V lost 3 bases to trimming and J lost 4 bases; unmatched junction nucleotides: 9. Germline V CDR1 and CDR2: SGHRS, YFSETQ. The CDR3 runs to 16 residues. The CDR3 spells CASSSTTGGRADTQYF. The CDR3 DNA reads TGCGCCAGCAGCTCGACGACAGGGGGGAGGGCAGATACGCAGTATTTT.

V gene TRBV5-1 combines with J gene TRBJ2-4, with 8 bases aligning to TRBD1. V dropped 5 bases and J dropped 0; count of bases not matched to a gene: 13. The CDR3 contains 18 residues. Germline V CDR1 and CDR2: SGHRS, YFSETQ. This CDR3 is CASRLETGATRAKNIQYF. The CDR3 bases are TGCGCCAGCAGACTCGAGACAGGGGCGACCAGAGCCAAAAACATTCAGTACTTC. Looking up the rest from reference TRBV5-1 and TRBJ2-4 gives the full variable domain: KAGVTQTPRYLIKTRGQQVTLSCSPISGHRSVSWYQQTPGQGLQFLFEYFSETQRNKGNFPGRFSGRQFSNSRSEMNVSTLELGDSALYLCASRLETGATRAKNIQYFGAGTRLSVL.

The genes are TRBV18 and TRBJ1-1; D may be TRBD1 (6 bases). This CDR3 has 17 residues. Germline CDR1 KGHSH, CDR2 LQKENI. Trimming left V 8 bases short and J 0 bases short, with 22 bases between. CDR3 DNA: TGTGCCAGCACGAGAGGGAAAGGGGGAGAAATGAACACTGAAGCTTTCTTT. Protein: CASTRGKGGEMNTEAFF.

The chain links TRBV30 to TRBJ2-7; no reliable D call. V was shortened by 5 bases and J by 9 bases, with 14 bases between the two germline ends. Germline loops: CDR1 GTSNPN, CDR2 SVGIG (reference sequence). The CDR3 has 11 amino acids. The DNA for the CDR3 is TGTGCCTGGGGAGACTTCCTAGGGCAGTACTTC. It yields the protein CAWGDFLGQYF.

The chain couples TRBV27 to TRBJ1-5; D possibly corresponds to TRBD1 (5 bases). Germline CDR1 is MNHEY and CDR2 is SMNVEV (reference sequence). CDR3 length: 13 amino acids. The V end was cut by 3 bases, the J end by 4 bases, with 7 bases between. The DNA of the CDR3 is TGTGCCAGCAGTTTGACAGCTAATCAGCCCCAGCATTTT. Its protein product is CASSLTANQPQHF.

The rearrangement links TRBV19 to TRBJ1-5; 8 bases align to TRBD1. This CDR3 has 16 amino acids. The V gene end was trimmed by 2 bases and the J gene end by 6 bases; junction bases not matched to a gene: 9. The germline CDR1 and CDR2 sequences are LNHDA and SQIVND (reference sequence). The CDR3: CASSIIGQGGIQPQHF. The DNA of the CDR3 is TGTGCCAGTAGTATAATCGGACAGGGAGGGATTCAGCCCCAGCATTTT. The variable domain in full, with the rest retrieved from reference TRBV19 and TRBJ1-5, is DGGITQSPKYLFRKEGQNVTLSCEQNLNHDAMYWYRQDPGQGLRLIYYSQIVNDFQKGDIAEGYSVSREKKESFPLTVTSAQKNPTAFYLCASSIIGQGGIQPQHFGDGTRLSIL.

CDR3 sequence: CASSSVTIAKNIQYF. CDR3 bases: TGTGCCAGCAGCTCCGTTACAATAGCCAAAAACATTCAGTACTTC. This chain connects TRBV7-2 to TRBJ2-4; the D is unclear. CDR1 and CDR2 (germline): SGHTA, FQGNSA. This CDR3 region has 15 residues. With 4 bases removed from V and 0 bases from J, the gap between germline ends came to 10 bases.

This clone was observed once. The chain employs TRBV6-5 and TRBJ2-1; D possibly corresponds to TRBD2 (5 bases). The V end lost 2 bases, the J end lost 6 bases, and 5 bases lay between the germline ends. CDR3 length: 12 residues. CDR1 is MNHEY and CDR2 is SVGAGI in the germline V gene. The CDR3 here is CASSYRGNEQFF. CDR3 sequence (DNA): TGTGCCAGCAGTTACCGGGGCAATGAGCAGTTCTTC.

The rearrangement uses TRBV19 and TRBJ2-2; the match to TRBD1 covers 12 bases. Germline assignment: CDR1 LNHDA and CDR2 SQIVND (reference sequence). Trimming removed 4 bases from V and 8 bases from J; junction bases left unmatched: 8. The CDR3 extends over 16 amino acids. The CDR3 DNA reads as TGTGCCAGTAGTAGCTCAAGGGGACAGGGGGCTGGGGAGCTGTTTTTT. This translates into CASSSSRGQGAGELFF.

The chain's CDR3 is CASSRGVGNTIYF. For the CDR3, the DNA is TGCGCCAGCAGCCGGGGCGTTGGAAACACCATATATTTT. The rearrangement joins TRBV4-3 to TRBJ1-3, with D tentatively TRBD1 (5 bases). CDR3 length: 13 residues. Germline V gene lookup returns CDR1 LGHNA and CDR2 YSLEER. V was pared by 4 bases and J by 3 bases, with 7 bases between.

The chain couples TRBV6-5 to TRBJ2-7; D unresolved. The germline V gene has CDR1 MNHEY and CDR2 SVGAGI. The CDR3 has 14 amino acids. The V end lost 2 bases, the J end lost 0 bases, and 8 bases lay between the germline ends. CDR3 coding DNA: TGTGCCAGCAGTTACACCGGTGACTCCTACGAGCAGTACTTC. Its protein product is CASSYTGDSYEQYF.

The chain uses TRBV6-5 and TRBJ1-2; 9 bases fit TRBD1. The trim removed 5 bases at V and 4 bases at J, leaving 5 bases unmatched. Germline CDR1 reads MNHEY; CDR2 reads SVGAGI. This CDR3 has 14 residues. The CDR3 bases are TGTGCCAGCAGTCGACAGGGGGTGGGCTATGGCTACACCTTC. Amino acid sequence: CASSRQGVGYGYTF.

CDR3 in amino acids: CASSLRQGGGNTIYF. In DNA, the CDR3 is TGTGCCAGCAGCTTAAGACAGGGTGGTGGAAACACCATATATTTT. J is TRBJ1-3 and V is TRBV7-2; 7 positions match TRBD1. V shed 2 bases, J shed 3 bases, and the junction held 4 bases outside the gene matches. Germline V CDR1 and CDR2: SGHTA, FQGNSA. CDR3 length: 15 amino acids.

V is TRBV9 and J is TRBJ1-2; possible D gene TRBD1, 5 bases. V was cut by 3 bases and J by 6 bases, with 12 bases left in between. Germline-derived CDR1 and CDR2 are SGDLS and YYNGEE. The CDR3 consists of 13 residues. The CDR3 sequence: CASSGGGSHGYTF. CDR3 nucleotides: TGTGCCAGCAGCGGGGGGGGTTCCCATGGCTACACCTTC.

This rearrangement joins TRBV28 to TRBJ1-1; 7 nucleotides agree with TRBD1. J lost 4 bases, V lost 5 bases, and 10 bases had no gene match. CDR3 size: 15 residues. Germline lookup yields CDR1 MDHEN and CDR2 SYDVKM. CDR3 amino acids: CASSTPSYRGTEAFF. The CDR3 nucleotides are TGTGCCAGCAGTACCCCAAGTTACAGGGGCACTGAAGCTTTCTTT.

This clone was detected once. V and J are TRBV4-3 and TRBJ2-3; D gene ambiguous. V lost 0 bases and J lost 2, with 12 bases in between. Germline V gene data show CDR1 as LGHNA and CDR2 as YSLEER. The CDR3 has 16 amino acids. CDR3 sequence reads: CASSQDRIALTDTQYF. DNA for the CDR3: TGCGCCAGCAGCCAAGATCGGATAGCCCTCACAGATACGCAGTATTTT.

This clone was found once. This chain's CDR3 is CASSIGSGHIYGYTF. The CDR3 DNA sequence: TGTGCCAGTAGTATAGGGTCGGGACACATCTATGGCTACACCTTC. The chain links TRBV19 to TRBJ1-2; tentative D call: TRBD1 (6 bases). The CDR3 spans 15 residues. Deletions cut 1 base from V and 4 bases from J, with 13 bases between. Germline V gives CDR1 LNHDA, CDR2 SQIVND (reference sequence).

The V and J genes are TRBV9 and TRBJ2-7, with TRBD2 matching over 9 bases. This CDR3 spans 16 amino acids. In germline, CDR1 is SGDLS, CDR2 YYNGEE. V gave up 0 bases and J gave up 2 bases; unmatched junction bases: 6. The CDR3 sequence: CASSVEGSGSPYEQYF. The CDR3 coding sequence is TGTGCCAGCAGCGTAGAGGGTAGCGGGAGTCCCTACGAGCAGTACTTC.

This chain uses TRBV11-2 with TRBJ2-1; tentatively, D is TRBD2 (5 bases). Germline V gene lookup returns CDR1 SGHAT and CDR2 FQNNGV. V was pared by 1 base and J by 3 bases, with 7 bases between. This CDR3 region has 14 residues. This chain's CDR3 is CASSLAGIYNEQFF. As DNA, the CDR3 is TGTGCCAGCAGCTTAGCGGGAATCTACAATGAGCAGTTCTTC.

This chain connects TRBV28 to TRBJ2-7, with 8 positions matching TRBD2. CDR1 and CDR2 (germline): MDHEN, SYDVKM. J lost 7 bases, V lost 4 bases, and 15 bases had no gene match. The CDR3 consists of 16 residues. CDR3 loop: CASSSYFGRGSWEQYF. CDR3 bases: TGTGCCAGCAGTTCCTACTTCGGGAGGGGTTCTTGGGAGCAGTACTTC.

This clone was found once. This sequence joins TRBV14 and TRBJ1-2; the D gene is possibly TRBD1 (5 bases). The CDR3 runs to 14 residues. The V and J ends lost 1 base and 3 bases respectively, with 9 bases between them. CDR1 and CDR2 (germline): SGHDN, FVKESK. The DNA for the CDR3 is TGTGCCAGCAGCCAAGGCCTAGGGGACTATGGCTACACCTTC. Translated, it gives CASSQGLGDYGYTF. The whole variable domain, filled in from reference TRBV14 and TRBJ1-2, reads EAGVTQFPSHSVIEKGQTVTLRCDPISGHDNLYWYRRVMGKEIKFLLHFVKESKQDESGMPNNRFLAERTGGTYSTLKVQPAELEDSGVYFCASSQGLGDYGYTFGSGTRLTVV.